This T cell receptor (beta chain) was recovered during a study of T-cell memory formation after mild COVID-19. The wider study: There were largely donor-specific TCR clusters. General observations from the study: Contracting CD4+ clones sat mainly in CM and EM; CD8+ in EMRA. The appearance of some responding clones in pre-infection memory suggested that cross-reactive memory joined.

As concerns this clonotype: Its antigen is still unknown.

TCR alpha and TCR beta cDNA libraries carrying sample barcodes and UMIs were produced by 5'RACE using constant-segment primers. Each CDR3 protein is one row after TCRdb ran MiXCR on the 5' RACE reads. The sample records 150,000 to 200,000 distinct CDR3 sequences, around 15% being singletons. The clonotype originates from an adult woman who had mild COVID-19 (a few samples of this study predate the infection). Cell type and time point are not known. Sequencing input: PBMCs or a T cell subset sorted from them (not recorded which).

CDR3 DNA sequence: TGTGCCATCCATGCCGGTGGGGACACTGAAGCTTTCTTT. It is translated as CAIHAGGDTEAFF. The V gene is TRBV11-2, the J gene TRBJ1-1, with D hard to call. The CDR3 runs to 13 residues. Germline CDR1 is SGHAT and CDR2 is FQNNGV. V was clipped by 10 bases and J by 3 bases, with 15 bases between them.